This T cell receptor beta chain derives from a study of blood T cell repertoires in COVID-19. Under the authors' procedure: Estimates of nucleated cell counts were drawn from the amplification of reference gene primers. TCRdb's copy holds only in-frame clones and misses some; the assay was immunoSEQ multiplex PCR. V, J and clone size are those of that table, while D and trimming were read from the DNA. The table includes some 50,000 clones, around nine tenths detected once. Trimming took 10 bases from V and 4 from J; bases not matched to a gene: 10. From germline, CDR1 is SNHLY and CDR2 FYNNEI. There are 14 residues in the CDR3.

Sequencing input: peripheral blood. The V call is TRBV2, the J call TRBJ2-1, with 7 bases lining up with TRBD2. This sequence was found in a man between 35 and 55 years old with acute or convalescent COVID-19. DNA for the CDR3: TGTGCCATAGTTCCGGGACTACAATACAATGAGCAGTTCTTC. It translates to CAIVPGLQYNEQFF.